The subject of this entry is one T cell receptor beta chain. The V and J ends lost 6 bases and 5 bases respectively, with 16 bases between them. CDR1 is WNHNN, CDR2 SYGVQD, per germline (reference sequence). This CDR3 has 14 amino acids. Source study methods: Estimation of nucleated cell counts relied on the amplification of reference gene primers. TCRdb keeps only in-frame clones here, not all; method: immunoSEQ multiplex PCR. Clone size and the V and J calls come from that table; the DNA yielded D and trimming. The table has 150,000 or so clones, roughly 85% seen once. The sample belongs to a study of blood T cell repertoires in COVID-19. For the study at large: Sources were T cells, B-cell-depleted T cells, or PBMCs; the material itself was cDNA or gDNA.

The sequencing input was peripheral blood. The chain employs TRBV10-1 and TRBJ1-2; D is uncertain. The sequence derives from a woman in her fifties or sixties with COVID-19, enrolled during active disease. For the CDR3, the DNA is TGCGCCAGCAGACAGAGACACGGAAGGTATGGCTACACCTTC. It codes for CASRQRHGRYGYTF.